This T cell receptor (beta chain) was found in a study of OX40 agonist ivuxolimab in advanced cancers. Background on the study: Participants averaged approximately 65 years of age (range roughly 23 to 90) and were 82.7% male.

Clones were read by immunoSEQ multiplex PCR, and TCRdb kept only the in-frame ones, dropping some. The sample lists about 51,000 clones; about 88% were seen once. Concerning this clone itself: Its antigen is currently unknown.

The germline gives CDR1 LNHDA, CDR2 SQIVND (reference sequence). The CDR3 has 14 residues. V shed 6 bases, J shed 2 bases, and the junction held 5 bases outside the gene matches. Findings of the study overall: Expanded clones belonging to CD8+ T cells outnumbered, on average, those of CD4+.

The rearrangement uses TRBV19 and TRBJ2-7; 9 nucleotides match TRBD1. The specimen was CD4+ or CD8+ T cells sorted from blood, collected in a trial of the OX40 agonist ivuxolimab. The TCR was taken from an adult with an advanced solid tumor such as melanoma, head and neck, liver or kidney cancer. CDR3 region: CASSRQGDAYEQYF. CDR3 nucleotide sequence: TGTGCCAGTAGCAGACAGGGGGACGCCTACGAGCAGTACTTC.